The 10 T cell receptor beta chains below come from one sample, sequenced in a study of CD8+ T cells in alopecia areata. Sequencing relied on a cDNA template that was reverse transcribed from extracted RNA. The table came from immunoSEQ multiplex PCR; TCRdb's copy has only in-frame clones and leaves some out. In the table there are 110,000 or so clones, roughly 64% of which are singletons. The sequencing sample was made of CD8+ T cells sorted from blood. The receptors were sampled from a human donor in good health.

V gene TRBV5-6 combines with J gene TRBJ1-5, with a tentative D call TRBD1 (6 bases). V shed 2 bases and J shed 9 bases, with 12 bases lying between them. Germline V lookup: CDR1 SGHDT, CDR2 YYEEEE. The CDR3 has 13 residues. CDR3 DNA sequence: TGTGCCAGCAGCTTTGGACAGCCGGGGCCCCAGCATTTT. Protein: CASSFGQPGPQHF.

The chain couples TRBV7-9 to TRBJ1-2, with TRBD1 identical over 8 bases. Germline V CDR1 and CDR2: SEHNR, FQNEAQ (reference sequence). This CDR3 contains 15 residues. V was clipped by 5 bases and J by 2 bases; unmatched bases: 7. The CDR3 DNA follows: TGTGCCAGCAGCCTACCGGACAGGGAGAACTATGGCTACACCTTC. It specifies CASSLPDRENYGYTF.

The CDR3 sequence: CSVYLQTESGQYF. The CDR3 nucleotides are TGCAGCGTTTACCTACAGACAGAGAGCGGGCAGTACTTC. The genes are TRBV29-1 and TRBJ2-7; either TRBD1 or TRBD2 may fit D (5 bases each). The CDR3 has 13 amino acids. The V gene lost 5 bases and the J gene lost 9 bases, with 20 bases spanning the gap. Germline-derived CDR1 and CDR2 are SQVTM and ANQGSEA.

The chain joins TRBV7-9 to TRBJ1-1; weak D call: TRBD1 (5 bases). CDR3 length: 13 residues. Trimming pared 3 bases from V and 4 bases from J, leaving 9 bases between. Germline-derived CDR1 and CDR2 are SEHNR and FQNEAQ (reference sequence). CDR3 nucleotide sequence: TGTGCCAGCAGCTTGGGGGAAAGCACTGAAGCTTTCTTT. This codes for CASSLGESTEAFF.

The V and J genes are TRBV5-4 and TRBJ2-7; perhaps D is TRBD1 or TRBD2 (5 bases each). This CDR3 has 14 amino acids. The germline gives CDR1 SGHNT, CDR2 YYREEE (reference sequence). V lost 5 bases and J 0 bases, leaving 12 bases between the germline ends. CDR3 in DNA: TGTGCCAGCAGACCCCGGGGCAGCTCCTACGAGCAGTACTTC. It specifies CASRPRGSSYEQYF.

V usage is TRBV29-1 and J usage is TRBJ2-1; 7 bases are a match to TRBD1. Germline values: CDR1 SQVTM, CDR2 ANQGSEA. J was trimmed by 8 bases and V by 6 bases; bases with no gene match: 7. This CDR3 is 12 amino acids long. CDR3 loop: CSVITGVDEQFF. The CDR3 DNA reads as TGCAGCGTCATTACAGGGGTCGATGAGCAGTTCTTC.

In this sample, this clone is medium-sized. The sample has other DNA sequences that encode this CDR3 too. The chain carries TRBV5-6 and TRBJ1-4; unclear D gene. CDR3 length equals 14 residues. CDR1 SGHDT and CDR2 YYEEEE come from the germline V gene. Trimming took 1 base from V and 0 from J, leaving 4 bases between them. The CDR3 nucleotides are TGTGCCAGCAGCTTGATAGCAACTAATGAAAAACTGTTTTTT. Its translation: CASSLIATNEKLFF.

CDR3 residues: CSARDGAVQYF. CDR3 coding DNA: TGCAGTGCTAGAGATGGAGCGGTGCAGTACTTC. The V and J genes are TRBV20-1 and TRBJ2-7; D possibly corresponds to TRBD2 (5 bases). The V gene lost 0 bases and the J gene lost 9 bases, with 9 bases spanning the gap. The CDR3 is 11 residues long. Germline V gene data show CDR1 as DFQATT and CDR2 as SNEGSKA (reference sequence).

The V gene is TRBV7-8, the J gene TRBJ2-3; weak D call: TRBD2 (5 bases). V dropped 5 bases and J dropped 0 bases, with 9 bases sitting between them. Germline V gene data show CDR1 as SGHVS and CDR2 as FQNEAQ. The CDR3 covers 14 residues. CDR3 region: CASSPWTSTDTQYF. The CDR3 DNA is TGTGCCAGCAGCCCTTGGACTAGCACAGATACGCAGTATTTT.

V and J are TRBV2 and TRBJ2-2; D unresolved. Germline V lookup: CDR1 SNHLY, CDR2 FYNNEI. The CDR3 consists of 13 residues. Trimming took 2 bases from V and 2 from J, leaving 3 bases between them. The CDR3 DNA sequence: TGTGCCAGCAGTGAATTCAACACCGGGGAGCTGTTTTTT. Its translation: CASSEFNTGELFF. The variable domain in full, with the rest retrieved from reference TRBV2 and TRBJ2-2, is EPEVTQTPSHQVTQMGQEVILRCVPISNHLYFYWYRQILGQKVEFLVSFYNNEISEKSEIFDDQFSVERPDGSNFTLKIRSTKLEDSAMYFCASSEFNTGELFFGEGSRLTVL.